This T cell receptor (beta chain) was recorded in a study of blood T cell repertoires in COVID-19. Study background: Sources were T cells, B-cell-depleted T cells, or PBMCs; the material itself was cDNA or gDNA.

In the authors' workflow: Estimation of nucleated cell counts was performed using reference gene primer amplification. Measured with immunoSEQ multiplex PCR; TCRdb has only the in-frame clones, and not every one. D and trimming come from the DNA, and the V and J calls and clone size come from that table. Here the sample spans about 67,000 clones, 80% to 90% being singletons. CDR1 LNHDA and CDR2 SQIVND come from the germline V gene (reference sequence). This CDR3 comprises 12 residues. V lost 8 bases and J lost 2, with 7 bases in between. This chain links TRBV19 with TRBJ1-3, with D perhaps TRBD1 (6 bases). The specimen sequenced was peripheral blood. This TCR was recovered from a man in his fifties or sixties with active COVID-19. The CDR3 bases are TGTGCCAGTGGGACACCTGGAAACACCATATATTTT. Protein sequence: CASGTPGNTIYF.